This T cell receptor beta chain emerged from a study of blood T cell repertoires in COVID-19. About the research overall: Nucleic acid was either cDNA or gDNA, and it came from T cells, B-cell-depleted T cells, or PBMCs.

CDR3 length equals 12 residues. Germline V CDR1 and CDR2: SQVTM, ANQGSEA. The V end lost 4 bases, the J end lost 3 bases, and 9 bases lay between the germline ends. Clones were sequenced by immunoSEQ multiplex PCR, and TCRdb holds only the in-frame ones, with some missing. Of over 200,000 clones listed, approximately 88% are singletons. This chain joins TRBV29-1 and TRBJ1-1; no firm D call. What was sequenced was peripheral blood. The sequence derives from a man in his forties with acute or convalescent COVID-19. CDR3 loop: CSVGHVDTEAFF. In nucleotides, the CDR3 is TGCAGCGTTGGACATGTGGACACTGAAGCTTTCTTT.